The sequence of this TCR beta chain was determined in a study of blood T cell repertoires in COVID-19. The CDR3 spans 18 residues. CDR1 MGHRA and CDR2 YSYEKL come from the germline V gene. J lost 4 bases, V lost 0 bases, and 12 bases had no gene match. Data came from immunoSEQ multiplex PCR; TCRdb stores just in-frame clones and leaves some out. The sample has roughly 320,000 clones, around 84% seen once. This clone was seen once. The cohort comprised adults aged roughly 18 to 95 years residing in approximately 25 US areas. Participant reports of clinical history set cohort assignment. This sequence originates from a man younger than 45 who had recovered from COVID-19. Specimen: PBMCs or T cells enriched from blood (not recorded which). The gene calls are TRBV4-1 and TRBJ2-3, with 8 bases identical to TRBD1. CDR3 loop: CASSQDGGRDRFPDTQYF. The CDR3 coding sequence is TGCGCCAGCAGCCAAGATGGGGGGCGGGACAGGTTCCCAGATACGCAGTATTTT.